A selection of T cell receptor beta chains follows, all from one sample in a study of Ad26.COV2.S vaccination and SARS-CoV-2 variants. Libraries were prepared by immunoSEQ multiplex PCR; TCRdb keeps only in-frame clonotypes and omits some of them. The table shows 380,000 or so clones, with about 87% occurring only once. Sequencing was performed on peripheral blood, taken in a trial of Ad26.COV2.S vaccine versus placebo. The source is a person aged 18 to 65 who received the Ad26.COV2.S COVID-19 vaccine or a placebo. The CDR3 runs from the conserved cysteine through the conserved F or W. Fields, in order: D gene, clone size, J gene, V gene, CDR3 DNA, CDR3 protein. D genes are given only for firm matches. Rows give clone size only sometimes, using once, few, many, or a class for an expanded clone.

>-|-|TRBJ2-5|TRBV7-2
TGTGCCAGCAGCCGCTCAGAGACCCAGTACTTC
CASSRSETQYF
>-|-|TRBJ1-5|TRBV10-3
TGTGCCATCAGTAACGGACGGACGTACCAGCCCCAGCATTTT
CAISNGRTYQPQHF
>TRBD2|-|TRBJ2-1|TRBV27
TGTGCCAGCAGTTTGGGCTACCGGGACTATAGATACAATGAGCAGTTCTTC
CASSLGYRDYRYNEQFF
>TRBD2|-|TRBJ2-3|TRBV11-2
TGTGCCAGCAGCCCTAGCGGGGGGTATAATACGCAGTATTTT
CASSPSGGYNTQYF
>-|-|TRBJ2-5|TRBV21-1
TGTGCCAGCAAACCGGGCCAGCGACCCAGGCAAGAGACCCAGTACTTC
CASKPGQRPRQETQYF
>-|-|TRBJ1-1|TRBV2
TGTGCCAGCAGCTGGACACAAAACACTGAAGCTTTCTTT
CASSWTQNTEAFF
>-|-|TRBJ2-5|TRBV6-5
TGTGCCAGCAGTTACGGGGGACGCCTGTCGGGCGAGACCCAGTACTTC
CASSYGGRLSGETQYF
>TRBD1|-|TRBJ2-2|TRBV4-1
TGCGCCAGCAGCCAAATGGGACAGTCGAACACCGGGGAGCTGTTTTTT
CASSQMGQSNTGELFF
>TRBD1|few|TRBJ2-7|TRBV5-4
TGTGCCAGCAGAGTAGACAGGGGGCGATTGTACGAGCAGTACTTC
CASRVDRGRLYEQYF
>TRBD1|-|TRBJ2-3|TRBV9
TGTGCCAGCGGGCAGGGGGCAGTCGCAGATACGCAGTATTTT
CASGQGAVADTQYF
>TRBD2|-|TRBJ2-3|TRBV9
TGTGCCAGCAGCCCAAGGTGGGGAGGGCCAGATACGCAGTATTTT
CASSPRWGGPDTQYF
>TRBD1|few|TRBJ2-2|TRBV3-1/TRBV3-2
TGTGCCAGCAGCCAAGGGACAGGGAACACCGGGGAGCTGTTTTTT
CASSQGTGNTGELFF
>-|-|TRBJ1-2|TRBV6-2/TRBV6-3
TGTGCCAGCAGTGATGGACAGCCGCCTGGCTACACCTTC
CASSDGQPPGYTF
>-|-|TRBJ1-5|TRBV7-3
TGTGCCAGCAGCTTAAACCCCTATCTGCCGGAGCCCCAGCATTTT
CASSLNPYLPEPQHF
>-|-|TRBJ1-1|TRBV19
TGTGCCAGTAGTTGGGTAGGAGTCAGTGAAGCTTTCTTT
CASSWVGVSEAFF
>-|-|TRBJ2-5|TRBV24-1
TGTGCCACCAGTGAGGGGGGACAGTCAGAGACCCAGTACTTC
CATSEGGQSETQYF
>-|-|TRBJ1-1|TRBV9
TGTGCCAGCAGCGTAGCCCCTGAGGGGAACACTGAAGCTTTCTTT
CASSVAPEGNTEAFF
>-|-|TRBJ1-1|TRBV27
TGTGCCAGCAGTTTCGACGGGGTTGAAGCTTTCTTT
CASSFDGVEAFF
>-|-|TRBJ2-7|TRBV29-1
TGCAGCGTTAGGACCTACTACGAGCAGTACTTC
CSVRTYYEQYF
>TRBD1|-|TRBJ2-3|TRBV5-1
TGCGCCAGTACCGCTCTGGACAGGGGGACAGATACGCAGTATTTT
CASTALDRGTDTQYF
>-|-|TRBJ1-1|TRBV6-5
TGTGCCAGCAGTTACGGGGGAGGGAGTGCTTTCTTT
CASSYGGGSAFF
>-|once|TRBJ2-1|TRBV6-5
TGTGCCAGCAGTTACTCGCCGGGCGGGTACAATGAGCAGTTCTTC
CASSYSPGGYNEQFF
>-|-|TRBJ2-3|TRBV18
TGTGCCAGCTCACCGATCGGTATTCCAGAGAATTTCGCGCAGTATTTT
CASSPIGIPENFAQYF
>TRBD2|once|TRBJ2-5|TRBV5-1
TGCGCCAGCAGCCCCGCTGGCAGCGGGGGGGCCTTTAGAGAGACCCAGTACTTC
CASSPAGSGGAFRETQYF
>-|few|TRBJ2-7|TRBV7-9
TGTGCCAGCAGTTCGTTGACCGACGAGCAGTACTTC
CASSSLTDEQYF
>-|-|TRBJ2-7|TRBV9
TGTGCCAGCAGCCTTTCAGGCGGATACGAGCAGTACTTC
CASSLSGGYEQYF
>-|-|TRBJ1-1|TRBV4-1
TGCGCCAGCAGCCAAGATCACAGGGCGAACACTGAAGCTTTCTTT
CASSQDHRANTEAFF
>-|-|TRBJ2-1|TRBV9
TGTGCCAGCCGTCAGACTCAATCGGGTGAGCAGTTCTTC
CASRQTQSGEQFF
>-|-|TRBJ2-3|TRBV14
TGTGCCAGCAGCCCCTGGGTAGGAGATACGCAGTATTTT
CASSPWVGDTQYF
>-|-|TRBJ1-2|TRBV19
TGTGCCAGTAGTACCGGGACAAACGCTAACTATGGCTACACCTTT
CASSTGTNANYGYTF
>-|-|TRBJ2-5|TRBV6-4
TGTGCCAGCAGTGACATTCACGGATACTGGTACGGAGAGACCCAGTACTTC
CASSDIHGYWYGETQYF
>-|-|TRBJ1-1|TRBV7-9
TGTGCCAGCAGCTTAGCAGTAGGGGTCGACACTGAAGCTTTCTTT
CASSLAVGVDTEAFF
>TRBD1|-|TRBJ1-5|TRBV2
TGTGCCACGACTCAGGGGGCAAGGCAGCCCCAGCATTTT
CATTQGARQPQHF
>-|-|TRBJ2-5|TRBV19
TGTGCCACTTCCCCGACCCAAGAGACCCAGTACTTC
CATSPTQETQYF
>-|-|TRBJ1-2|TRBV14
TGTGCCAGCAGCTCAGCGAGAGGGCAGGGGACGTATGGCTACACCTTC
CASSSARGQGTYGYTF
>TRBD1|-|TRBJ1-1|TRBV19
TGTGCCAGTAGTAGGACAGGCGCCAACACTGAAGCTTTCTTT
CASSRTGANTEAFF
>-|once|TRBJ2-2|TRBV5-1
TGCGCCAGCAGCCATATCGGGACCAAGAGTATCGGGGAGCTGTTTTTT
CASSHIGTKSIGELFF